The present entry profiles one TCR beta chain with its context. Germline V gene sequence: CDR1 SQVTM, CDR2 ANQGSEA. Trimming left V 4 bases short and J 0 bases short, with 16 bases between. The CDR3 is made up of 16 amino acids. The data were obtained in a study of CD8 T cells in Susac syndrome. Random hexamers primed reverse transcription of about 0.5 to 1 ug RNA. TCRdb fed the immunoSEQ multiplex PCR reads into MiXCR, producing one record per CDR3 protein. In the table there are 100,000 to 150,000 distinct CDR3 sequences, 75% to 90% of which are singletons. What was sequenced was CD8+ T cells from PBMCs. The chain links TRBV29-1 to TRBJ2-1, with a tentative D call TRBD2 (5 bases). The clonotype was recovered from a human donor with multiple sclerosis. In DNA form, the CDR3 reads TGCAGCGTTGCATTCTGGACTCGGAGCTCCTACAATGAGCAGTTCTTC. Encoded protein: CSVAFWTRSSYNEQFF.